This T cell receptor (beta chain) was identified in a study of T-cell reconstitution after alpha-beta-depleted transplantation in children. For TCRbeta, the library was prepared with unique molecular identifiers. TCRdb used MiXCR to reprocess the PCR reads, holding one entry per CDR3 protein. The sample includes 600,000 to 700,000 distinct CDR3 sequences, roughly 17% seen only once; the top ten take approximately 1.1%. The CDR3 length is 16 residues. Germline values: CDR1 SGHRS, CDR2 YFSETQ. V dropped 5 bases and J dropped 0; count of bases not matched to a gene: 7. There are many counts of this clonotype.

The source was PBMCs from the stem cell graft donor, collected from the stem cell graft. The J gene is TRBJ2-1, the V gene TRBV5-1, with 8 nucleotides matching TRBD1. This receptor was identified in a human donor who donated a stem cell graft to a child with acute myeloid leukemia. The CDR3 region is CASRLTGGSSYNEQFF. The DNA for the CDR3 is TGCGCCAGCAGACTCACAGGGGGAAGCTCCTACAATGAGCAGTTCTTC.